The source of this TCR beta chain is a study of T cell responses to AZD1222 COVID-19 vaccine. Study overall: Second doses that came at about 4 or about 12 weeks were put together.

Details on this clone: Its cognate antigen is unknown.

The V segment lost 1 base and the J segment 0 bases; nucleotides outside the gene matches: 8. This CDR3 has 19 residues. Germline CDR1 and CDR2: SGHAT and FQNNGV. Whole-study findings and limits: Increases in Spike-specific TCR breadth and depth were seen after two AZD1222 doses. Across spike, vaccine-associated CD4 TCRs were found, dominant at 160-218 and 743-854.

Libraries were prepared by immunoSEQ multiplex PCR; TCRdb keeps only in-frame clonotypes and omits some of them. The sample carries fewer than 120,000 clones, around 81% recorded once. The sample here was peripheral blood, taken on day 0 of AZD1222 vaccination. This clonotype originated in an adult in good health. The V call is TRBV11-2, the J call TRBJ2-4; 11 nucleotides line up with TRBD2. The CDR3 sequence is CASSLVLPTSGGAKNIQYF. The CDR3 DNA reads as TGTGCCAGCAGCTTAGTACTCCCAACTAGCGGGGGAGCCAAAAACATTCAGTACTTC.